The 25 T cell receptor beta chains given below trace back to one sample, sequenced in a study of blood T cell repertoires in COVID-19. Method: immunoSEQ multiplex PCR; TCRdb's copy keeps in-frame clones and lacks some. The repertoire holds under 350,000 clones, with about 88% as singletons. The material sequenced was peripheral blood. These receptors were obtained from a man aged 18 to 35 with active or convalescent COVID-19.

The rearrangement uses TRBV10-3 and TRBJ2-3; TRBD2 matches 10 bases. Looked up from germline, CDR1 is ENHRY and CDR2 is SYGVKD. The CDR3 loop spans 15 amino acids. J lost 12 bases, V lost 4 bases, and 13 bases had no gene match. This chain's CDR3 is CAISGERGGSHRQYF. For the CDR3, the DNA is TGTGCCATCAGTGGGGAGCGGGGGGGATCCCATCGCCAGTATTTT.

J is TRBJ2-3 and V is TRBV19; perhaps TRBD1 as D (6 bases). Per the germline V gene, CDR1 is LNHDA and CDR2 is SQIVND (reference sequence). This CDR3 comprises 14 residues. Trimming pared 7 bases from V and 0 bases from J, leaving 11 bases between. This chain's CDR3 is CASTPGQSTDTQYF. CDR3 nucleotide sequence: TGTGCCAGTACCCCGGGACAAAGCACAGATACGCAGTATTTT.

This sequence joins TRBV24-1 and TRBJ1-1; 8 bases map to TRBD1. Germline assignment: CDR1 KGHDR and CDR2 SFDVKD. This CDR3 has 13 residues. Trimming cost V 6 bases and J 4 bases; bases outside gene matches: 3. This CDR3 reads CATSHRGSTEAFF. CDR3 bases: TGTGCCACCAGTCACAGGGGGAGCACTGAAGCTTTCTTT.

The chain has TRBV6-5 and TRBJ2-1, with 8 bases lining up with TRBD2. Germline V lookup: CDR1 MNHEY, CDR2 SVGAGI. J lost 6 bases, V lost 8 bases, and 6 bases had no gene match. The CDR3 runs to 13 residues. This CDR3 is CASGTRFSNEQFF. The CDR3 nucleotides read TGTGCCAGCGGGACTAGGTTCTCCAATGAGCAGTTCTTC.

This clone has only a few counts. The CDR3 sequence: CASSTGTGPSKLFF. The CDR3 bases are TGTGCCAGCAGCACCGGGACAGGGCCTTCAAAACTGTTTTTT. This chain uses TRBV27 with TRBJ1-4; 9 nucleotides agree with TRBD1. V lost 6 bases, J lost 10 bases, and 9 bases stayed unmatched. This CDR3 has 14 amino acids. In germline, CDR1 is MNHEY, CDR2 SMNVEV (reference sequence).

The V and J genes are TRBV7-3 and TRBJ2-6, with 8 bases matching TRBD1. Germline V gene data show CDR1 as SGHTA and CDR2 as FQGTGA. Losses at the gene ends were 5 bases for V and 4 bases for J; bases not matched to a gene: 10. This CDR3 contains 17 residues. The DNA for the CDR3 is TGTGCCAGCAGCCCATATCAGGGGGCGGAAGGGGCCAACGTCCTGACTTTC. Its translation: CASSPYQGAEGANVLTF.

The chain is built from TRBV6-5 and TRBJ2-1; D remains unclear. The CDR3 consists of 11 residues. CDR1 and CDR2 from the germline V gene are MNHEY and SVGAGI. V lost 4 bases to trimming and J lost 7 bases, with 5 bases between them. The DNA for the CDR3 is TGTGCCAGCAGTTCCCGGAATGAGCAGTTCTTC. This gives the protein CASSSRNEQFF.

A note on this clone: This sample includes further DNA sequences coding for the same CDR3. The chain combines TRBV5-6 with TRBJ1-2; perhaps TRBD1 as D (6 bases). This CDR3 has 13 amino acids. V was shortened by 3 bases and J by 5 bases, with 11 bases between the two germline ends. In germline, CDR1 is SGHDT, CDR2 YYEEEE. Written as DNA, the CDR3 is TGTGCCAGCAGCTCGGGACAAAATTATGGCTACACCTTC. It codes for CASSSGQNYGYTF.

The rearrangement uses TRBV5-4 and TRBJ2-3, with D tentatively TRBD2 (7 bases). Germline lookup yields CDR1 SGHNT and CDR2 YYREEE (reference sequence). Trimming removed 0 bases at V and 7 bases at J, with 15 bases between. The CDR3 runs to 15 residues. CDR3: CASSLVGGGRNTQYF. CDR3 nucleotide sequence: TGTGCCAGCAGCTTGGTTGGGGGGGGGCGGAATACGCAGTATTTT.

This clone was seen only once. The CDR3 loop is CATRRENPTYEQYF. The CDR3 DNA sequence: TGTGCCACTCGCCGGGAAAATCCCACCTACGAGCAGTACTTC. J is TRBJ2-7 and V is TRBV28; TRBD2 is a possible D gene (5 bases). Between the trimmed V and J ends, which lost 10 bases and 2 bases, there was a span of 18 bases. The CDR3 totals 14 residues. Germline V lookup: CDR1 MDHEN, CDR2 SYDVKM. The full variable domain, completed using reference TRBV28 and TRBJ2-7, is DVKVTQSSRYLVKRTGEKVFLECVQDMDHENMFWYRQDPGLGLRLIYFSYDVKMKEKGDIPEGYSVSREKKERFSLILESASTNQTSMYLCATRRENPTYEQYFGPGTRLTVT.

The V call is TRBV7-9, the J call TRBJ2-3; TRBD1 matches 9 bases. V lost 4 bases to trimming and J lost 4 bases; unmatched junction nucleotides: 6. CDR3 size: 15 residues. Germline assignment: CDR1 SEHNR and CDR2 FQNEAQ (reference sequence). The CDR3 bases are TGTGCCAGCAGCTGGGGACAGGGTGAGGCAGATACGCAGTATTTT. It yields the protein CASSWGQGEADTQYF.

The chain has TRBV10-1 and TRBJ2-3; 7 nucleotides agree with TRBD1. J was trimmed by 2 bases and V by 5 bases; bases with no gene match: 7. The CDR3 spans 15 residues. Per the germline V gene, CDR1 is WNHNN and CDR2 is SYGVQD (reference sequence). CDR3 sequence (DNA): TGCGCCAGCAGTCCCGGGACAGAGCACACAGATACGCAGTATTTT. As protein: CASSPGTEHTDTQYF.

The chain recombines TRBV6-5 with TRBJ1-5, with TRBD1 as a possible D gene (6 bases). The CDR3 length is 15 residues. CDR1 is MNHEY, CDR2 SVGAGI, per germline. Trimming stripped 5 bases from V and 6 bases from J, with 17 bases between. The CDR3 spells CASSITGLVGQPQHF. The CDR3 DNA follows: TGTGCCAGCAGTATTACAGGGTTGGTAGGTCAGCCCCAGCATTTT.

The chain uses TRBV10-3 and TRBJ1-2; 8 bases fit TRBD1. CDR1 is ENHRY and CDR2 is SYGVKD in the germline V gene. The CDR3 is 14 amino acids. The trim removed 4 bases at V and 0 bases at J, leaving 1 base unmatched. The CDR3 region is CAISGTGPNYGYTF. CDR3 sequence (DNA): TGTGCCATCAGTGGGACAGGGCCTAACTATGGCTACACCTTC.

V gene TRBV21-1 combines with J gene TRBJ1-5; the table's D call TRBD1 went unverified against the DNA. TRBV21-1 is an annotated pseudogene. CDR3 size: 12 residues. The CDR3 spells CASSAGNQPQHF. The CDR3 DNA follows: TGTGCCAGCAGTGCAGGGAATCAGCCCCAGCATTTT.

The chain carries TRBV5-1 and TRBJ1-2; no clear D gene. Germline lookup yields CDR1 SGHRS and CDR2 YFSETQ. The CDR3 runs to 13 residues. The ends were cut back, 3 bases at V and 2 bases at J, with 8 bases in the middle. CDR3 residues: CASSYRVNYGYTF. The CDR3 DNA reads TGCGCCAGCAGCTACAGAGTCAACTATGGCTACACCTTC.

The V gene is TRBV4-3, the J gene TRBJ1-3; TRBD1 agrees at 9 bases. Germline V gene lookup returns CDR1 LGHNA and CDR2 YSLEER. J was trimmed by 3 bases and V by 1 base; bases with no gene match: 4. This CDR3 spans 16 amino acids. Here the CDR3 DNA reads TGCGCCAGCAGCCAAGTAGGGACAGGGCATGGAAACACCATATATTTT. Translating it yields CASSQVGTGHGNTIYF.

The chain has TRBV19 and TRBJ2-5; 9 nucleotides align to TRBD1. V dropped 9 bases and J dropped 5; count of bases not matched to a gene: 7. Germline V gene lookup returns CDR1 LNHDA and CDR2 SQIVND (reference sequence). The CDR3 extends over 13 amino acids. CDR3 sequence: CASRGGQGETQYF. The DNA of the CDR3 is TGTGCCAGCAGGGGCGGACAGGGGGAGACCCAGTACTTC.

The chain has TRBV28 and TRBJ1-1; the match to TRBD1 covers 8 bases. V dropped 5 bases and J dropped 6; count of bases not matched to a gene: 5. This CDR3 is built from 13 residues. The germline gives CDR1 MDHEN, CDR2 SYDVKM. The CDR3 region has the DNA TGTGCCAGCAGTCAAGACAGGGGCCCTGAAGCTTTCTTT. Translation: CASSQDRGPEAFF. Supplemented by reference TRBV28 and TRBJ1-1, the full variable domain reads DVKVTQSSRYLVKRTGEKVFLECVQDMDHENMFWYRQDPGLGLRLIYFSYDVKMKEKGDIPEGYSVSREKKERFSLILESASTNQTSMYLCASSQDRGPEAFFGQGTRLTVV.

This chain uses TRBV5-6 with TRBJ1-2; D remains ambiguous. The CDR3 loop spans 15 amino acids. Trimming took 1 base from V and 3 from J, leaving 13 bases between them. Germline V gene data show CDR1 as SGHDT and CDR2 as YYEEEE. The CDR3 region is CASSLYGAGHYGYTF. CDR3 sequence (DNA): TGTGCCAGCAGCTTGTATGGTGCGGGCCACTATGGCTACACCTTC. Full variable domain (missing parts from reference TRBV5-6 and TRBJ1-2): DAGVTQSPTHLIKTRGQQVTLRCSPKSGHDTVSWYQQALGQGPQFIFQYYEEEERQRGNFPDRFSGHQFPNYSSELNVNALLLGDSALYLCASSLYGAGHYGYTFGSGTRLTVV.

This chain links TRBV9 with TRBJ2-7; D unresolved. Germline V gene lookup returns CDR1 SGDLS and CDR2 YYNGEE. The CDR3 is made up of 11 amino acids. V lost 2 bases and J lost 5, with 5 bases in between. As DNA, the CDR3 is TGTGCCAGCAGCGTGGGCAACGAGCAGTACTTC. It encodes CASSVGNEQYF.

The chain links TRBV11-3 to TRBJ2-7; 8 nucleotides line up with TRBD1. This CDR3 region has 14 residues. Germline CDR1 reads SGHNT; CDR2 reads YENEEA. J lost 4 bases, V lost 2 bases, and 4 bases had no gene match. CDR3 protein: CASSLRQGNYEQYF. CDR3 nucleotide sequence: TGTGCCAGCAGCTTAAGACAGGGGAATTACGAGCAGTACTTC.

This chain uses TRBV5-1 with TRBJ1-2, with 8 bases that match TRBD1. The CDR3 covers 13 residues. Germline CDR1 is SGHRS and CDR2 is YFSETQ. The junction had 6 bases not matched to a gene; V was cut back by 4 bases and J by 7 bases. The DNA of the CDR3 is TGCGCCAGCAGCCCGACCGGGACAGGTGGCTACACCTTC. Protein: CASSPTGTGGYTF.

This clone has a handful of counts. The chain carries TRBV7-9 and TRBJ1-1, with D unresolved. This CDR3 has 13 residues. V was pared by 3 bases and J by 1 base, with 6 bases between. CDR1 is SEHNR, CDR2 FQNEAQ, per germline (reference sequence). CDR3 bases: TGTGCCAGCAGCTTTGCAGGGAACACTGAAGCTTTCTTT. Translated, it gives CASSFAGNTEAFF.

The V gene is TRBV5-1, the J gene TRBJ1-5; D not resolved. The CDR3 spans 15 residues. V was cut by 0 bases and J by 2 bases, with 9 bases left in between. From germline, CDR1 is SGHRS and CDR2 YFSETQ. The CDR3 region is CASSLVGEGNQPQHF. As DNA, the CDR3 is TGCGCCAGCAGCTTGGTTGGGGAGGGCAATCAGCCCCAGCATTTT.